This passage covers 8 T cell receptor beta chains from one sample sequenced in a study of beta chain features in type 1 diabetes. The antigens of these receptors remain unknown. Investigators reverse transcribed all isolated RNA, so they sequenced expressed TCRB transcripts. TCRdb keeps only in-frame clones here, not all; method: immunoSEQ multiplex PCR. The table includes about 260,000 clones, 24% detected once. Study-wide points: TCRB CDR3 length was moderately but significantly reduced in all four CD4+ subsets of Type 1 diabetes patients.

Sequences were obtained from naive CD4+ T cells from blood. The receptors were sampled from a woman between 25 and 40 years old with type 1 diabetes.

The chain carries TRBV30 and TRBJ2-2; D gene uncertain. V was clipped by 5 bases and J by 6 bases, with 7 bases between them. The CDR3 runs 11 residues. Germline V gene lookup returns CDR1 GTSNPN and CDR2 SVGIG (reference sequence). As DNA, the CDR3 is TGTGCCTGGGGGCGTTCCGGGGAGCTGTTTTTT. Its translation: CAWGRSGELFF.

There are a few counts of this clone. Other DNA sequences from this sample encode an identical CDR3 as well. V and J are TRBV5-4 and TRBJ2-6, with D perhaps TRBD2 (5 bases). Germline CDR1 and CDR2: SGHNT and YYREEE (reference sequence). This CDR3 spans 16 amino acids. V was trimmed by 0 bases and J by 0 bases, leaving 7 bases between them. The CDR3 nucleotides are TGTGCCAGCAGCTTGGGTGGGAGCTCTGGGGCCAACGTCCTGACTTTC. As protein: CASSLGGSSGANVLTF.

This clone showed up just a few times. The V gene is TRBV30, the J gene TRBJ1-1; tentatively, D is TRBD1 (5 bases). The length of the CDR3 is 13 residues. Germline CDR1 reads GTSNPN; CDR2 reads SVGIG (reference sequence). Trimming cost V 4 bases and J 11 bases, with 20 bases left between them. CDR3 sequence: CAWTTTWSRAAFF. The CDR3 DNA follows: TGTGCCTGGACCACCACGTGGTCCAGGGCGGCTTTCTTT. Filled out from reference TRBV30 and TRBJ1-1, the complete variable domain reads SQTIHQWPATLVQPVGSPLSLECTVEGTSNPNLYWYRQAAGRGLQLLFYSVGIGQISSEVPQNLSASRPQDRQFILSSKKLLLSDSGFYLCAWTTTWSRAAFFGQGTRLTVV.

This clone was found a few times. This chain connects TRBV5-6 to TRBJ1-2; 8 bases align to TRBD1. Losses at the gene ends were 4 bases for V and 7 bases for J; bases not matched to a gene: 18. The CDR3 consists of 17 residues. From germline, CDR1 is SGHDT and CDR2 YYEEEE. The CDR3 reads CASSRMFGQGAFGGYTF. CDR3 nucleotide sequence: TGTGCCAGCAGCCGGATGTTTGGACAGGGAGCTTTTGGTGGCTACACCTTC. The variable domain in full, completed from reference TRBV5-6 and TRBJ1-2, reads DAGVTQSPTHLIKTRGQQVTLRCSPKSGHDTVSWYQQALGQGPQFIFQYYEEEERQRGNFPDRFSGHQFPNYSSELNVNALLLGDSALYLCASSRMFGQGAFGGYTFGSGTRLTVV.

This clone was counted only a few times. The chain is built from TRBV28 and TRBJ1-4; D may be TRBD1 (5 bases). The CDR3 consists of 13 residues. The germline V gene encodes CDR1 MDHEN and CDR2 SYDVKM. Trimming removed 6 bases from V and 10 bases from J, with 15 bases in between. The CDR3, as DNA: TGTGCCAGCAGACCTTATCTCGGGGGAAAACTGTTTTTT. Its protein product is CASRPYLGGKLFF.

In this sample, this clone turned up a few times. V is TRBV10-2 and J is TRBJ2-1; 8 bases are a match to TRBD1. The ends lost 6 bases at V and 11 bases at J; junction bases unmatched: 9. Germline values: CDR1 WSHSY, CDR2 SAAADI. The CDR3 runs to 13 residues. The CDR3 DNA sequence: TGCGCCAGCAGCATCGGACAGGGAGACAAGCAGTTCTTC. The encoded protein is CASSIGQGDKQFF.

The V and J genes are TRBV5-4 and TRBJ2-1, with 13 bases that match TRBD2. Germline assignment: CDR1 SGHNT and CDR2 YYREEE (reference sequence). This CDR3 contains 16 residues. V lost 3 bases and J lost 5; bases outside the gene matches: 5. DNA of the CDR3: TGTGCCAGCAGCTATGGACTAGCGGGAGCCAACAATGAGCAGTTCTTC. Translation gives CASSYGLAGANNEQFF.

The J gene is TRBJ2-1, the V gene TRBV19; the match to TRBD2 covers 12 bases. The CDR3 contains 16 residues. The ends lost 6 bases at V and 0 bases at J; junction bases unmatched: 3. From germline, CDR1 is LNHDA and CDR2 SQIVND (reference sequence). The CDR3 DNA is TGTGCCAGTAGCGGACTAGCGGGAAGCTCCTACAATGAGCAGTTCTTC. Protein sequence: CASSGLAGSSYNEQFF.